The 17 T cell receptor beta chains below all came from one sample that was sequenced in a study of CD8 T cells in ankylosing spondylitis. Study-level points and caveats: A motif of 7 to 9 highly homologous TCR beta variants was seen as apparently characteristic of ankylosing spondylitis blood.

Their specific antigens are unknown. TCRdb analysed the 5' RACE reads with MiXCR anew, one entry per CDR3 protein. The sample records 500,000 to 550,000 distinct CDR3 sequences, about 13% being singletons. Source material: blood, either unsorted or a sorted T cell fraction (not recorded which). The receptors derive from a male donor with ankylosing spondylitis.

The chain employs TRBV20-1 and TRBJ1-2; D is ambiguous. CDR1 DFQATT and CDR2 SNEGSKA come from the germline V gene (reference sequence). This CDR3 has 14 amino acids. Trimming took off 6 bases at V and 5 bases at J, with 19 bases between the two ends. The CDR3 spells CSASSVGIGYGYTF. The CDR3 region has the DNA TGCAGTGCCTCTTCGGTGGGGATAGGGTATGGCTACACCTTC.

This clonotype was counted only a few times. The chain combines TRBV18 with TRBJ2-5, with a weak D call TRBD2 (5 bases). This CDR3 has 13 residues. Germline CDR1 and CDR2: KGHSH and LQKENI. V lost 5 bases and J 5 bases, leaving 12 bases between the germline ends. The CDR3 here is CASSARAGETQYF. For the CDR3, the DNA is TGTGCCAGCTCAGCGAGGGCCGGGGAGACCCAGTACTTC.

The J gene is TRBJ2-3, the V gene TRBV20-1, with 9 bases fitting TRBD2. Germline V gene sequence: CDR1 DFQATT, CDR2 SNEGSKA (reference sequence). The CDR3 contains 15 residues. Trimming cost V 3 bases and J 5 bases; bases outside gene matches: 9. Here the CDR3 DNA reads TGCAGTGCTAGTGTTAGCGGGAGTGAGGGAGATACGCAGTATTTT. Encoded protein: CSASVSGSEGDTQYF.

This clonotype was counted between two and nine times. The chain combines TRBV2 with TRBJ2-7; tentatively, D is TRBD1 (5 bases). The V and J ends lost 7 bases and 4 bases respectively, with 14 bases between them. CDR1 SNHLY and CDR2 FYNNEI come from the germline V gene. This CDR3 has 13 residues. The CDR3 sequence: CASKKGYLYEQYF. CDR3 sequence (DNA): TGTGCCAGCAAGAAGGGGTATTTATACGAGCAGTACTTC.

As to this clonotype: Given a much more abundant clone one base away, this may be a read error. The chain has TRBV3-1 and TRBJ1-1; D call uncertain. CDR3 length: 12 residues. CDR1 is LGHDT and CDR2 is YNNKEL in the germline V gene (reference sequence). The CDR3 protein is CASSLYNTDAFF. The DNA for the CDR3 is TGTGCCAGCAGCCTCTATAACACTGATGCTTTCTTT. The entire variable domain, with the rest obtained from reference TRBV3-1 and TRBJ1-1, is as follows: DTAVSQTPKYLVTQMGNDKSIKCEQNLGHDTMYWYKQDSKKFLKIMFSYNNKELIINETVPNRFSPKSPDKAHLNLHINSLELGDSAVYFCASSLYNTDAFFGQGTRLTVV.

This clonotype was counted between two and nine times. V is TRBV20-1 and J is TRBJ2-5, with TRBD2 matching over 10 bases. The CDR3 length is 17 residues. V lost 3 bases, J lost 5 bases, and 15 bases stayed unmatched. Germline CDR1 reads DFQATT; CDR2 reads SNEGSKA (reference sequence). CDR3 in amino acids: CSASPRLAGAARETQYF. CDR3 in DNA: TGCAGTGCTAGCCCTCGGCTAGCGGGAGCTGCCCGGGAGACCCAGTACTTC.

In this sample, this clonotype turned up a few times. This chain joins TRBV3-1 and TRBJ2-1; the match to TRBD2 covers 7 bases. The CDR3 is made up of 13 amino acids. Germline V lookup: CDR1 LGHDT, CDR2 YNNKEL (reference sequence). Losses at the gene ends were 1 base for V and 16 bases for J; bases not matched to a gene: 10. This CDR3 reads CASSQVVGDYGFF. The CDR3 nucleotides read TGTGCCAGCAGCCAAGTAGTGGGGGACTATGGTTTCTTC.

The chain couples TRBV15 to TRBJ2-3; possible D gene TRBD1, 5 bases. V was trimmed by 11 bases and J by 3 bases, leaving 21 bases between them. Germline CDR1 and CDR2: LNHNV and YYDKDF (reference sequence). This CDR3 is 15 amino acids long. CDR3 sequence: CASRQRSDYTDTQYF. The DNA for the CDR3 is TGTGCCTCTCGACAGAGAAGCGATTATACAGATACGCAGTATTTT.

DNA of the CDR3: TGCAGTGCTAGAGACCGGACTAGCGGGAACACCGGGGAGCTGTTTTTT. Protein product: CSARDRTSGNTGELFF. This chain links TRBV20-1 with TRBJ2-2; 10 positions agree with TRBD2. Looked up from germline, CDR1 is DFQATT and CDR2 is SNEGSKA (reference sequence). Trimming removed 0 bases from V and 1 base from J; junction bases left unmatched: 2. The CDR3 has 16 residues.

The chain is built from TRBV5-4 and TRBJ2-4, with 7 bases lining up with TRBD2. The CDR3 is 15 amino acids. V trimming: 2 bases; J trimming: 2 bases; junction bases outside the gene matches: 4. The germline CDR1 and CDR2 sequences are SGHNT and YYREEE (reference sequence). The DNA for the CDR3 is TGTGCCAGCAGCTTTGCGGGAGAAACCAAAAACATTCAGTACTTC. Translation: CASSFAGETKNIQYF.

The chain employs TRBV4-1 and TRBJ1-4; no clear D gene. Germline lookup yields CDR1 MGHRA and CDR2 YSYEKL. V was trimmed by 1 base and J by 7 bases, leaving 16 bases between them. This CDR3 has 16 residues. CDR3 sequence: CASSQGQAAGGEKLFF. In DNA form, the CDR3 reads TGCGCCAGCAGCCAAGGTCAGGCGGCCGGTGGTGAAAAACTGTTTTTT.

The chain recombines TRBV7-9 with TRBJ2-4, with D unresolved. The germline gives CDR1 SEHNR, CDR2 FQNEAQ (reference sequence). The V and J ends lost 3 bases and 0 bases respectively, with 9 bases between them. CDR3 length equals 15 residues. This chain's CDR3 is CASSFSELAKNIQYF. CDR3 DNA sequence: TGTGCCAGCAGCTTCTCAGAACTAGCCAAAAACATTCAGTACTTC.

This clonotype was picked up many times. CDR3 DNA sequence: TGTGCCAGCAGCCGCGGGTTGGTAGGACAGGGGGTGATAGCGGGAGCTGAAGAGCAGTTCTTC. It yields the protein CASSRGLVGQGVIAGAEEQFF. The rearrangement links TRBV6-4 to TRBJ2-1; tentative D call: TRBD1 (10 bases). The V and J ends lost 6 bases and 10 bases respectively, with 40 bases between them. Looked up from germline, CDR1 is MRHNA and CDR2 is SNTAGT. This CDR3 has 21 residues.

The chain has TRBV12-3 or TRBV12-4 and TRBJ2-1; D may be TRBD1 (5 bases). The CDR3 sequence is 16 residues long. Trimming left V 5 bases short and J 5 bases short, with 19 bases between. The CDR3 region is CASSPIPWGADNEQFF. CDR3 nucleotides: TGTGCCAGCAGTCCGATACCCTGGGGCGCGGACAATGAGCAGTTCTTC.

The gene calls are TRBV10-3 and TRBJ2-3, with 10 bases aligning to TRBD2. Trimming at V came to 2 bases and at J to 3 bases, leaving 8 bases not matched to a gene. This CDR3 spans 17 amino acids. Germline CDR1 ENHRY, CDR2 SYGVKD. The CDR3 is CAISEPIKREGTDTQYF. For the CDR3, the DNA is TGTGCCATCAGTGAGCCAATCAAGCGGGAGGGGACAGATACGCAGTATTTT.

The rearrangement uses TRBV4-1 and TRBJ2-3; D gene uncertain. Germline CDR1 and CDR2: MGHRA and YSYEKL. The V gene lost 0 bases and the J gene lost 6 bases, with 7 bases spanning the gap. This CDR3 has 13 residues. CDR3 in DNA: TGCGCCAGCAGCCAAGAAGGTGGGGATACGCAGTATTTT. Amino acid sequence: CASSQEGGDTQYF.

This clonotype was found a few times. The genes are TRBV24-1 and TRBJ2-3; D is possibly TRBD1 or TRBD2 (5 bases each). This CDR3 region has 13 residues. V lost 5 bases, J lost 13 bases, and 18 bases lay in between. The V gene's germline CDR1 is KGHDR and CDR2 SFDVKD. CDR3 in amino acids: CATSATRDLGEYF. In nucleotides, the CDR3 is TGTGCCACCAGTGCCACCCGGGACCTCGGGGAGTATTTT.